The next 28 T cell receptor beta chains were all read from a single sample in a study of neoadjuvant anti-PD-1 for oral cavity cancer. Sequencing was performed with immunoSEQ multiplex PCR; in TCRdb, only in-frame clones are kept and a portion is missing. The sample contains approximately 14,000 clones, about 70% of which appear only once. This specimen was PBMCs, taken before nivolumab (anti-PD-1) treatment. These receptors all stem from a person aged 40 to 85 with oral cavity squamous cell carcinoma.

The genes are TRBV19 and TRBJ2-7, with TRBD1 matching over 11 bases. The V gene end was trimmed by 5 bases and the J gene end by 4 bases; junction bases not matched to a gene: 7. Germline CDR1 reads LNHDA; CDR2 reads SQIVND (reference sequence). The CDR3 contains 15 residues. This CDR3 reads CASSPRDRGMYEQYF. CDR3 sequence (DNA): TGTGCCAGTAGTCCCCGGGACAGGGGGATGTACGAGCAGTACTTC.

This chain joins TRBV4-1 and TRBJ2-7; 7 bases map to TRBD2. This CDR3 region has 15 residues. Looked up from germline, CDR1 is MGHRA and CDR2 is YSYEKL. The junction had 12 bases not matched to a gene; V was cut back by 1 base and J by 9 bases. This CDR3 is CASSQVGGGIEWQYF. CDR3 DNA: TGCGCCAGCAGCCAAGTTGGGGGGGGGATCGAGTGGCAGTACTTC.

The sample holds one count of this clone. The CDR3 sequence: CASSLDWGETQYF. CDR3 in DNA: TGTGCCAGCAGCTTGGACTGGGGAGAGACCCAGTACTTC. The gene calls are TRBV13 and TRBJ2-5; perhaps TRBD2 as D (5 bases). Germline lookup yields CDR1 PRHDT and CDR2 FYEKMQ (reference sequence). Deletions cut 3 bases from V and 4 bases from J, with 9 bases between. The length of the CDR3 is 13 residues.

The V gene is TRBV27, the J gene TRBJ1-2; D call uncertain. The length of the CDR3 is 14 residues. Trimming removed 0 bases at V and 6 bases at J, with 11 bases between. CDR1 is MNHEY and CDR2 is SMNVEV in the germline V gene (reference sequence). The CDR3: CASSLSILEDGYTF. The CDR3 bases are TGTGCCAGCAGTTTATCTATATTGGAGGATGGCTACACCTTC.

This clone has a handful of counts. The chain joins TRBV6-6 to TRBJ2-5, with D unclear. The germline V and J ends were trimmed by 6 bases and 5 bases, with 19 bases remaining between them. The CDR3 covers 15 residues. CDR1 and CDR2 from the germline V gene are MNHNY and SVGAGI (reference sequence). The CDR3 is CASSNHAGVMETQYF. The CDR3 DNA sequence: TGTGCCAGCAGCAACCACGCCGGAGTCATGGAGACCCAGTACTTC.

The V gene is TRBV5-1, the J gene TRBJ2-4; D gene ambiguous. Germline lookup yields CDR1 SGHRS and CDR2 YFSETQ. The CDR3 totals 15 residues. With 0 bases removed from V and 3 bases from J, the gap between germline ends came to 10 bases. CDR3 nucleotides: TGCGCCAGCAGCTTGGGGGTCCAAAACAAAAACATTCAGTACTTC. Amino acids: CASSLGVQNKNIQYF.

Only a few counts were recorded for this clone. The gene calls are TRBV28 and TRBJ2-7; D unresolved. The V end was cut by 2 bases, the J end by 0 bases, with 8 bases between. The length of the CDR3 is 14 residues. CDR1 MDHEN and CDR2 SYDVKM come from the germline V gene. CDR3 in amino acids: CASSLEPSSYEQYF. CDR3 nucleotides: TGTGCCAGCAGTTTAGAGCCTAGCTCCTACGAGCAGTACTTC.

This chain joins TRBV15 and TRBJ2-3; tentative D call: TRBD1 (5 bases). CDR1 LNHNV and CDR2 YYDKDF come from the germline V gene (reference sequence). This CDR3 is built from 15 residues. Trimming took off 5 bases at V and 0 bases at J, with 12 bases between the two ends. This CDR3 is CATSSGLFSTDTQYF. In DNA form, the CDR3 reads TGTGCCACCAGCTCAGGGCTTTTTAGCACAGATACGCAGTATTTT. Using reference TRBV15 and TRBJ2-3 for the parts outside the CDR3, the full variable domain is DAMVIQNPRYQVTQFGKPVTLSCSQTLNHNVMYWYQQKSSQAPKLLFHYYDKDFNNEADTPDNFQSRRPNTSFCFLDIRSPGLGDTAMYLCATSSGLFSTDTQYFGPGTRLTVL.

This clone occurred a few times. The chain carries TRBV19 and TRBJ1-4; D remains unclear. Germline V gives CDR1 LNHDA, CDR2 SQIVND (reference sequence). Trimming took off 6 bases at V and 3 bases at J, with 17 bases between the two ends. This CDR3 spans 16 amino acids. The CDR3 here is CASRNPPGRSNEKLFF. For the CDR3, the DNA is TGTGCCAGTAGGAACCCTCCGGGGAGATCTAATGAAAAACTGTTTTTT.

The chain combines TRBV6-1 with TRBJ2-5, with TRBD1 matching 10 bases. The V segment lost 6 bases and the J segment 4 bases; nucleotides outside the gene matches: 2. The germline V gene encodes CDR1 MNHNS and CDR2 SASEGT. This CDR3 comprises 13 residues. The CDR3 coding sequence is TGTGCCAGCAGGAGGACAGGGGGAGAGACCCAGTACTTC. Translation gives CASRRTGGETQYF.

This clone was seen more than once but under ten times. The J gene is TRBJ2-6, the V gene TRBV2, with D possibly TRBD1 on 6 matching bases. Trimming stripped 6 bases from V and 0 bases from J, with 12 bases between. Germline assignment: CDR1 SNHLY and CDR2 FYNNEI. The CDR3 is 16 amino acids. The CDR3 here is CASSPGQHSGANVLTF. Written as DNA, the CDR3 is TGTGCCAGCAGCCCGGGACAACACTCTGGGGCCAACGTCCTGACTTTC.

The CDR3 protein is CASSQGTGTGLNYGYTF. CDR3 sequence (DNA): TGCGCCAGCAGCCAAGGAACCGGGACAGGGCTTAACTATGGCTACACCTTC. This rearrangement joins TRBV4-1 to TRBJ1-2; 9 nucleotides align to TRBD1. V was clipped by 1 base and J by 1 base; unmatched bases: 7. This CDR3 contains 17 residues. Looked up from germline, CDR1 is MGHRA and CDR2 is YSYEKL.

The V call is TRBV7-6, the J call TRBJ2-3; D remains unclear. V was clipped by 1 base and J by 4 bases, with 6 bases between them. The CDR3 totals 13 residues. Per the germline V gene, CDR1 is SGHVS and CDR2 is FNYEAQ. The CDR3: CASSLVGSDTQYF. The CDR3 DNA reads as TGTGCCAGCAGCTTAGTCGGATCAGATACGCAGTATTTT.

V and J are TRBV30 and TRBJ2-5; D not certain. V was shortened by 0 bases and J by 6 bases, with 5 bases between the two germline ends. CDR3 length: 11 amino acids. The germline V gene encodes CDR1 GTSNPN and CDR2 SVGIG (reference sequence). The CDR3 reads CAWSVWQTQYF. DNA for the CDR3: TGTGCCTGGAGTGTGTGGCAGACCCAGTACTTC.

A single count supports this clone. This sequence joins TRBV11-1 and TRBJ1-1; D perhaps matches TRBD1 (5 bases). In germline, CDR1 is SGHAT, CDR2 FQDESV (reference sequence). This CDR3 is 17 amino acids long. The V end lost 2 bases, the J end lost 4 bases, and 20 bases lay between the germline ends. The CDR3 DNA follows: TGTGCCAGCAGCTTAAAAGGGACCTTCTTTACAAGCACTGAAGCTTTCTTT. Its protein is CASSLKGTFFTSTEAFF. The whole variable domain, filled in from reference TRBV11-1 and TRBJ1-1, reads EAEVAQSPRYKITEKSQAVAFWCDPISGHATLYWYRQILGQGPELLVQFQDESVVDDSQLPKDRFSAERLKGVDSTLKIQPAELGDSAMYLCASSLKGTFFTSTEAFFGQGTRLTVV.

Only a few counts were recorded for this clone. The V and J genes are TRBV7-2 and TRBJ2-1; no clear D. The germline V and J ends were trimmed by 1 base and 2 bases, with 9 bases remaining between them. This CDR3 has 15 amino acids. Germline V CDR1 and CDR2: SGHTA, FQGNSA. CDR3 amino acids: CASSLGHSTYNEQFF. Written as DNA, the CDR3 is TGTGCCAGCAGCTTAGGGCACTCGACCTACAATGAGCAGTTCTTC.

This clone was detected a few times. The chain has TRBV21-1 and TRBJ2-7; the table's D call of TRBD2 was not tested on the DNA. TRBV21-1 constitutes a pseudogene. This CDR3 is built from 14 residues. This CDR3 is CASTRDYASYEQYF. CDR3 bases: TGTGCCAGCACCCGGGACTACGCCTCCTACGAGCAGTACTTC.

The chain carries TRBV7-2 and TRBJ1-1; no definite D call. Trimming left V 2 bases short and J 5 bases short, with 9 bases between. The germline gives CDR1 SGHTA, CDR2 FQGNSA. The CDR3 extends over 13 amino acids. CDR3 coding DNA: TGTGCCAGCAGCTTATTCCCAGGAACTGAAGCTTTCTTT. Residues: CASSLFPGTEAFF.

The table lists this clone with a count of one. The V gene is TRBV9, the J gene TRBJ1-2, with a possible D match to TRBD1 (5 bases). The CDR3 runs to 12 residues. The V and J ends lost 5 bases and 8 bases respectively, with 13 bases between them. Germline CDR1 SGDLS, CDR2 YYNGEE. CDR3 sequence reads: CASRPSAGGYTF. The CDR3, as DNA: TGTGCCAGCAGACCATCTGCAGGGGGCTACACCTTC.

V usage is TRBV9 and J usage is TRBJ2-1; the D gene is possibly TRBD1 (6 bases). CDR1 is SGDLS, CDR2 YYNGEE, per germline. The CDR3 has 16 amino acids. Trimming took 5 bases from V and 6 from J, leaving 21 bases between them. The CDR3, as DNA: TGTGCCAGCAGTTCAAACCCCGGGACACCCTTCAATGAGCAGTTCTTC. It encodes CASSSNPGTPFNEQFF.

This clone has only a few counts. The chain couples TRBV2 to TRBJ2-7; D is ambiguous. This CDR3 is 13 amino acids long. Germline values: CDR1 SNHLY, CDR2 FYNNEI. V lost 3 bases, J lost 4 bases, and 10 bases lay in between. The CDR3 coding sequence is TGTGCCAGCAGTGAGTGGTACGCATACGAGCAGTACTTC. Its protein product is CASSEWYAYEQYF.

The V and J genes are TRBV6-5 and TRBJ2-1, with 12 bases identical to TRBD1. This CDR3 has 14 amino acids. The V and J ends lost 6 bases and 7 bases, in that order; junction bases with no gene match: 4. Germline CDR1 reads MNHEY; CDR2 reads SVGAGI. Here the CDR3 DNA reads TGTGCCAGCAGGGGACAGGGGGCTAAGAATGAGCAGTTCTTC. Its protein product is CASRGQGAKNEQFF.

This chain links TRBV4-1 with TRBJ1-4, with D tentatively TRBD1 (5 bases). The V end lost 3 bases, the J end lost 3 bases, and 17 bases lay between the germline ends. CDR1 and CDR2 (germline): MGHRA, YSYEKL. This CDR3 spans 17 amino acids. The CDR3 reads CASSQGRISRSNEKLFF. DNA of the CDR3: TGCGCCAGCAGCCAGGGACGGATTTCTCGGTCTAATGAAAAACTGTTTTTT.

The V gene is TRBV30, the J gene TRBJ2-7; TRBD2 might be the D (5 bases). V lost 0 bases and J lost 0, with 6 bases in between. The CDR3 sequence is 13 residues long. The germline V gene has CDR1 GTSNPN and CDR2 SVGIG (reference sequence). Written as DNA, the CDR3 is TGTGCCTGGAGTGTAGGGAGCTCCTACGAGCAGTACTTC. Encoded protein: CAWSVGSSYEQYF.

The chain carries TRBV6-4 and TRBJ2-3; the D is unclear. This CDR3 comprises 14 residues. The V gene's germline CDR1 is MRHNA and CDR2 SNTAGT. The V end lost 0 bases, the J end lost 3 bases, and 7 bases lay between the germline ends. In DNA, the CDR3 is TGTGCCAGCAGTGACTCAAGCGAGACAGATACGCAGTATTTT. Translating gives CASSDSSETDTQYF.

The chain uses TRBV5-1 and TRBJ2-1, with 7 bases aligning to TRBD1. The CDR3 consists of 14 residues. Germline V gene sequence: CDR1 SGHRS, CDR2 YFSETQ. V was clipped by 4 bases and J by 6 bases; unmatched bases: 7. The CDR3 nucleotides read TGCGCCAGCAGCGTGGGACAGTTTACCAATGAGCAGTTCTTC. Its protein product is CASSVGQFTNEQFF. The full variable domain, its missing parts supplied by reference TRBV5-1 and TRBJ2-1, is KAGVTQTPRYLIKTRGQQVTLSCSPISGHRSVSWYQQTPGQGLQFLFEYFSETQRNKGNFPGRFSGRQFSNSRSEMNVSTLELGDSALYLCASSVGQFTNEQFFGPGTRLTVL.

The V call is TRBV4-1, the J call TRBJ1-1; tentative D call: TRBD1 (6 bases). CDR1 and CDR2 from the germline V gene are MGHRA and YSYEKL. The CDR3 length is 15 residues. Trimming removed 1 base at V and 3 bases at J, with 12 bases between. The CDR3 loop reads CASSQGQGTYTEAFF. Here the CDR3 DNA reads TGCGCCAGCAGCCAAGGTCAGGGGACGTACACTGAAGCTTTCTTT.

This clone was seen only a few times. V and J are TRBV19 and TRBJ1-2, with a tentative D call TRBD1 (5 bases). The CDR3 has 15 residues. CDR1 LNHDA and CDR2 SQIVND come from the germline V gene (reference sequence). V was pared by 4 bases and J by 4 bases, with 16 bases between. CDR3 nucleotide sequence: TGTGCCAGTAGTAAGGGACGGATCCCGATCTATGGCTACACCTTC. Translation: CASSKGRIPIYGYTF.